A single TCR beta chain is shown here with its context. Its antigen is undetermined. As for treatment: some 19 received Ad26.COV2.S at low or high dose, single or two shots; about 5 received placebo; per-sample allocation not given. All samples were drawn on day 63, counting from the first vaccine or placebo injection. Participants' vaccine, an Ad26 vector, delivered Wuhan-strain SARS-CoV-2 spike. The CDR3 covers 16 residues. The V gene end was trimmed by 2 bases and the J gene end by 7 bases; junction bases not matched to a gene: 12. CDR1 is ENHRY, CDR2 SYGVKD, per germline. The data are from a study of Ad26.COV2.S vaccination and SARS-CoV-2 variants. The overall study: Ad26.COV2.S shots went into the muscle once or twice, 56 days apart.

The protocol was immunoSEQ multiplex PCR, while the TCRdb copy is restricted to in-frame clones and leaves out a portion. In the table there are some 460,000 clones, 89% of which are singletons. Broader study findings: People who got the vaccine had more spike-specific TCR breadth than people who got placebo.

The sequencing used peripheral blood, collected in a trial of Ad26.COV2.S vaccine versus placebo. This clonotype was sampled from a person between 18 and 65 years old who received the Ad26.COV2.S COVID-19 vaccine or a placebo. The V and J genes are TRBV10-3 and TRBJ2-7; 9 bases map to TRBD1. The CDR3 nucleotides are TGTGCCATCAGTGAGGGCTCGGGGACAGGGATGGAAGAGCAGTACTTC. The encoded protein is CAISEGSGTGMEEQYF.